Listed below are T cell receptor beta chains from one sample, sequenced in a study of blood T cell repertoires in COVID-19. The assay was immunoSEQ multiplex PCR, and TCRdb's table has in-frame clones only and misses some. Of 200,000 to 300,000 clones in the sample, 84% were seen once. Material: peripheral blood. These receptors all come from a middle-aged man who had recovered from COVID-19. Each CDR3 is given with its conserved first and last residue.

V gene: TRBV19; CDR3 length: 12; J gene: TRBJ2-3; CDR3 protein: CASTGNTDTQYF
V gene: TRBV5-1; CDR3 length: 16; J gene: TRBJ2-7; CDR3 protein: CASSPKASGSAHEQYF
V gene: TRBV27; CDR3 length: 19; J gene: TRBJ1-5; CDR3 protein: CASSLRGGQPSLSNQPQHF
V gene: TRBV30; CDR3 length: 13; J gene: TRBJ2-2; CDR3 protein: CAWSSLSTGELFF
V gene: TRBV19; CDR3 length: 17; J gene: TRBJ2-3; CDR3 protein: CASSRAEVAGERDTQYF
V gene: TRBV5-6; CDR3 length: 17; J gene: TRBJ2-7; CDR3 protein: CASTDNSREALLAEQYF
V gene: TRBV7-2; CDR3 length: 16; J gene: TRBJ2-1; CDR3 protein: CASSLGGTGVSNEQFF
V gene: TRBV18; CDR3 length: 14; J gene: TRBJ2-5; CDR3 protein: CASSLQGPRETQYF
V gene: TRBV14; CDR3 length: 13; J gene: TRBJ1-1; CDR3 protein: CASSFGQGREAFF
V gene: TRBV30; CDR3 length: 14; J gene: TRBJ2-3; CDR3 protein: CAWSVPGAGDTQYF
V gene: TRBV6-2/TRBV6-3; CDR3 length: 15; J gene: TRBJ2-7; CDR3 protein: CASSTGTPFFDEQYF
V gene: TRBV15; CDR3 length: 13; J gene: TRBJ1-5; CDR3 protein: CATSGGSNQPQHF
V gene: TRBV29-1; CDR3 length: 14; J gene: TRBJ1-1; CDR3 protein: CSVAPGTGAPEAFF
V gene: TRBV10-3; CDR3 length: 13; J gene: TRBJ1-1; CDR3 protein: CAISESADTEAFF
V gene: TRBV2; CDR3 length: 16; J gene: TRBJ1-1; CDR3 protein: CASTWGPGQVNTEAFF
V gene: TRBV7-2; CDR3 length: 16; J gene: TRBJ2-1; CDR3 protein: CASSISGGLRYNEQFF
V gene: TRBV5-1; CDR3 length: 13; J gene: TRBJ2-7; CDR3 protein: CASSRGGSYEQYF
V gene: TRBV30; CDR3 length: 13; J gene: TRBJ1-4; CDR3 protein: CAWGTRSNEKLFF
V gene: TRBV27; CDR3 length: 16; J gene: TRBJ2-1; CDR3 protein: CASSLSPGQGDNEQFF
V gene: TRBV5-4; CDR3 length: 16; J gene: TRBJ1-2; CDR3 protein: CASSSTRDRGQGGYTF
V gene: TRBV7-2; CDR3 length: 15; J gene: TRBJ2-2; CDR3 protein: CASSRSGGNTGELFF
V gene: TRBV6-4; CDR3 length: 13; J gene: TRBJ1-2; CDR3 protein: CASSRYAGGGYTF
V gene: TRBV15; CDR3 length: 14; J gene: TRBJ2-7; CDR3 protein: CATSKGTSGYEQYF
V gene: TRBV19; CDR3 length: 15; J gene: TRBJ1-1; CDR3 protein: CASSSLGAFAAEAFF
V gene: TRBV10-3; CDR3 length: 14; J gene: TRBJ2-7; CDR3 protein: CATSTSGNRNEQYF
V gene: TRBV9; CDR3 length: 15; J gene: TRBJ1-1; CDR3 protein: CASSVGGGQELEAFF
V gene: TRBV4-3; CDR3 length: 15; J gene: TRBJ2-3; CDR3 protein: CASSHRGQSTDTQYF
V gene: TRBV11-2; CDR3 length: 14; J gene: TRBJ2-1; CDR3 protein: CASSYSGGANEQFF